Below, one TCR beta chain is given with its context. The antigen remains undetermined. CDR1 and CDR2 (germline): MGHDK, SYGVNS. The CDR3 runs 13 residues. J gave up 4 bases and V 5 bases, and 3 bases lay outside the gene matches. As every portion of the isolated RNA was reverse transcribed, the sequencing read expressed TCRB transcripts. Only in-frame clones appear in the TCRdb table, and some are missing; sequencing was by immunoSEQ multiplex PCR. The table has approximately 470,000 clones, 30% seen once; the top ten hold around 0.065%. This record comes from a study of beta chain features in type 1 diabetes. Study-wide findings and caveats: Junctions at VDJ sites from type 1 diabetes patients had fewer insertions and more deletions.

The TCR sequence derives from a young man in good health. Specimen: naive CD4+ T cells from blood. This chain links TRBV25-1 with TRBJ2-7, with 9 bases that match TRBD2. DNA for the CDR3: TGTGCCAGCAGTCGTGCGGGAGGGTACGAGCAGTACTTC. As protein: CASSRAGGYEQYF.